The clone carrying this T cell receptor beta chain showed up just a few times. The record originates from a study of blood T cell repertoires in COVID-19. Study details: The analysed material was cDNA or gDNA that came from T cells, B-cell-depleted T cells, or PBMCs.

The assay was immunoSEQ multiplex PCR, and TCRdb's table has in-frame clones only and misses some. The sample carries tens of thousands of clones, 70% to 90% recorded once. The length of the CDR3 is 16 residues. After removal of 3 bases from V and 2 bases from J, the junction contained 8 bases not matched to a gene. Germline CDR1 SEHNR, CDR2 FQNEAQ (reference sequence). The specimen was peripheral blood. The genes are TRBV7-9 and TRBJ2-3, with 7 bases identical to TRBD2. The clonotype comes from an elderly woman with active COVID-19. CDR3 sequence (DNA): TGTGCCAGCAGCTTTAGGAGGGAGGGTTACACAGATACGCAGTATTTT. Protein: CASSFRREGYTDTQYF.